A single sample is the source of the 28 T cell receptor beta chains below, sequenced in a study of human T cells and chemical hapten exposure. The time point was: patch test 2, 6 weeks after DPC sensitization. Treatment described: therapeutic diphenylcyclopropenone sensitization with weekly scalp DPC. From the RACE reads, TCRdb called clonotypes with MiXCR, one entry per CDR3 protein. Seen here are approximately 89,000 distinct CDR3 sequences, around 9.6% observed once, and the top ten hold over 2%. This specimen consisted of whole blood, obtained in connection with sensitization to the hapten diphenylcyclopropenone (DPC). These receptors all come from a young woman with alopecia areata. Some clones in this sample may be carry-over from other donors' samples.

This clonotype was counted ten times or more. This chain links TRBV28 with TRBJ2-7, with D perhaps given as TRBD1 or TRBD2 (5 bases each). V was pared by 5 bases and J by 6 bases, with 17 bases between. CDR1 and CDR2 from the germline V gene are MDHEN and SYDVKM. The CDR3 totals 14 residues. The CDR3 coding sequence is TGTGCCAGCAGTGTCACCGGGACCCCCCGCGAGCAGTACTTC. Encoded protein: CASSVTGTPREQYF.

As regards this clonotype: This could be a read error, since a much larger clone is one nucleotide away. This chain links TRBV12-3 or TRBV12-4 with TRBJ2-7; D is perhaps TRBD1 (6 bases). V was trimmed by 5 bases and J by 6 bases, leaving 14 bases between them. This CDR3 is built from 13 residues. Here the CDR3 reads CASSPDRRREQYF. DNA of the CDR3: TGTGCCAGCAGTCCCGACAGGAGGCGCGAGCAGTACTTC.

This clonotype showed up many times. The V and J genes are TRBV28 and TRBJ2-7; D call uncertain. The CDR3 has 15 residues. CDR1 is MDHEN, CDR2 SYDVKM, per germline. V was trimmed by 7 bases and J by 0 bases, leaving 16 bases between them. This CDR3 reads CASNPSGPSSYEQYF. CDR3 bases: TGTGCCAGCAACCCTTCAGGCCCTAGCTCCTACGAGCAGTACTTC. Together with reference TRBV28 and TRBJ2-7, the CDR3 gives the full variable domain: DVKVTQSSRYLVKRTGEKVFLECVQDMDHENMFWYRQDPGLGLRLIYFSYDVKMKEKGDIPEGYSVSREKKERFSLILESASTNQTSMYLCASNPSGPSSYEQYFGPGTRLTVT.

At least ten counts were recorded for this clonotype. The CDR3 protein is CASSLAANYGYTF. CDR3 bases: TGCGCCAGCAGCTTGGCCGCTAACTATGGCTACACCTTC. The rearrangement uses TRBV5-1 and TRBJ1-2; D gene unclear. From germline, CDR1 is SGHRS and CDR2 YFSETQ. V lost 0 bases and J lost 0, with 3 bases in between. The CDR3 sequence is 13 residues long.

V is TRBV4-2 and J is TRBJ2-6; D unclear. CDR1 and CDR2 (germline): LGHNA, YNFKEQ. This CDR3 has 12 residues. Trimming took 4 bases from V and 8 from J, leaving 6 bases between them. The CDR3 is CASSRSPNVLTF. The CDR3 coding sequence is TGTGCCAGCAGCCGGTCTCCCAACGTCCTGACTTTC.

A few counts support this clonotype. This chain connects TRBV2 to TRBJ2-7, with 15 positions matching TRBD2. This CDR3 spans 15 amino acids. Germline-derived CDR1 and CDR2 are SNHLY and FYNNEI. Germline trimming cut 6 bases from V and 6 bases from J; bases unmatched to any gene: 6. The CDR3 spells CASRGTSGGIGEQYF. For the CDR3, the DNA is TGTGCCAGCAGAGGGACTAGCGGGGGGATCGGCGAGCAGTACTTC.

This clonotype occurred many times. This CDR3 reads CASSERAAGGTDTQYF. For the CDR3, the DNA is TGTGCCAGCAGTGAAAGGGCGGCGGGGGGCACAGATACGCAGTATTTT. The chain couples TRBV28 to TRBJ2-3; 7 nucleotides match TRBD2. Germline V gives CDR1 MDHEN, CDR2 SYDVKM. The V gene end was trimmed by 5 bases and the J gene end by 1 base; junction bases not matched to a gene: 9. The length of the CDR3 is 16 residues.

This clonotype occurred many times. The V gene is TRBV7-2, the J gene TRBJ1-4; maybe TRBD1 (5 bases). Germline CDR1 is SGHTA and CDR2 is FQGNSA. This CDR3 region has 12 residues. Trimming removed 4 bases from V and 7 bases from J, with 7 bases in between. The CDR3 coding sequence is TGTGCCAGCAGCTGGGGGGGTGAAAAACTGTTTTTT. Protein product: CASSWGGEKLFF.

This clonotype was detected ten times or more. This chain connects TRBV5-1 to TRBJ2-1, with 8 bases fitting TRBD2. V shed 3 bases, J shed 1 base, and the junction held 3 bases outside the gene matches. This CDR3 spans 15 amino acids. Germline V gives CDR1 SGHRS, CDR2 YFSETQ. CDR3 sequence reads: CASSYSGDSYNEQFF. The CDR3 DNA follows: TGCGCCAGCAGCTATAGCGGGGATTCCTACAATGAGCAGTTCTTC.

As DNA, the CDR3 is TGCAGTGCTAGAGGCCCCACAGGGGCCTATAATTCACCCCTCCACTTT. Protein product: CSARGPTGAYNSPLHF. The genes are TRBV20-1 and TRBJ1-6; 7 positions match TRBD1. The CDR3 runs 16 residues. From germline, CDR1 is DFQATT and CDR2 SNEGSKA (reference sequence). J lost 2 bases, V lost 1 base, and 5 bases had no gene match.

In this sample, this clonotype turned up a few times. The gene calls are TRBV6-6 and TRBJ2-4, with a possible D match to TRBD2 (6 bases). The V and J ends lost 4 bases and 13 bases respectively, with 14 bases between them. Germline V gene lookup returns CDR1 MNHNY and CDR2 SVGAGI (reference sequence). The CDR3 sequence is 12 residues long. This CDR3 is CASSFTTAGQYF. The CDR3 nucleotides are TGTGCCAGCAGTTTTACTACCGCGGGGCAGTACTTC.

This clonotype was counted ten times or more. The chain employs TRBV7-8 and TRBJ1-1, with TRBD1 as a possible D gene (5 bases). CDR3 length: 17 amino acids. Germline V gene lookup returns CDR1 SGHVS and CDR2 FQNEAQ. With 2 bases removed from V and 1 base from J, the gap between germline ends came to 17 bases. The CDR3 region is CASSLYAIGARNTEAFF. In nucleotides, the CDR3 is TGTGCCAGCAGCTTATACGCGATCGGGGCGAGGAACACTGAAGCTTTCTTT.

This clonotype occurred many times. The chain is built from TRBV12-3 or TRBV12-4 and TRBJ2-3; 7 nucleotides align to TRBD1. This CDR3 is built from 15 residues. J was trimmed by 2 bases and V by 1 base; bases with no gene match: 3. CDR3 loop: CASSLGQGYTDTQYF. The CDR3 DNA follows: TGTGCCAGCAGTTTAGGACAGGGATACACAGATACGCAGTATTTT.

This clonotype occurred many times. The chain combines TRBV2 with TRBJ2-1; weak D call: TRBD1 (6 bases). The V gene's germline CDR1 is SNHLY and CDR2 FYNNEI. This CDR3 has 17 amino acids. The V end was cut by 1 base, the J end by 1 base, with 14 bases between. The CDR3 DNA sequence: TGTGCCAGCAGTGAAGGGGGGCTAGCTCCATCCTACAATGAGCAGTTCTTC. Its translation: CASSEGGLAPSYNEQFF.

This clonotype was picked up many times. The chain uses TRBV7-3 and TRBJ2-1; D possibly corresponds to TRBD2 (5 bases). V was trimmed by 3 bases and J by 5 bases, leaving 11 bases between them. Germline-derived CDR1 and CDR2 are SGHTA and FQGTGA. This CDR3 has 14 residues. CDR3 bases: TGTGCCAGCAGCTTGGGTGGACTGAACAATGAGCAGTTCTTC. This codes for CASSLGGLNNEQFF.

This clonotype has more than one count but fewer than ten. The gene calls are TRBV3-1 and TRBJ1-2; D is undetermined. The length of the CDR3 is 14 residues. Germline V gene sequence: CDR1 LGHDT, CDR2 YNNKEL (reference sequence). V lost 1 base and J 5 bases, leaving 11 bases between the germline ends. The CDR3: CASSQGPGPYGYTF. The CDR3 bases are TGTGCCAGCAGCCAAGGTCCAGGACCGTATGGCTACACCTTC.

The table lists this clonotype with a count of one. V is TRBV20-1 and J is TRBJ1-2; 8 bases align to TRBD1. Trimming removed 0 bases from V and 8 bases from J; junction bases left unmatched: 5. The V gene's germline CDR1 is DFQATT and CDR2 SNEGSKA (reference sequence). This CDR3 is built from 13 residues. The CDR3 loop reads CSARDLTGAGYTF. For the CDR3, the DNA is TGCAGTGCTAGAGATTTGACAGGGGCGGGCTACACCTTC.

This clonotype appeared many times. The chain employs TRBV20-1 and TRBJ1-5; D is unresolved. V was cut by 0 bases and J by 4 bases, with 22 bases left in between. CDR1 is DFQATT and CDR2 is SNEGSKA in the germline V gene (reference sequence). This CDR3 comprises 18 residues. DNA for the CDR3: TGCAGTGCTAGAGATTACGCCGCCGATGTGAGAAATAATCAGCCCCAGCATTTT. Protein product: CSARDYAADVRNNQPQHF.

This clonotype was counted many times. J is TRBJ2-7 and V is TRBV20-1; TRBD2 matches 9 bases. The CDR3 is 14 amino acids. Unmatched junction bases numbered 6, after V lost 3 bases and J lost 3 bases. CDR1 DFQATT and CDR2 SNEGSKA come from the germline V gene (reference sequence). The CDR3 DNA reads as TGCAGTGCTAGCCCCCTAGCGGGGCTCTACGAGCAGTACTTC. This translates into CSASPLAGLYEQYF.

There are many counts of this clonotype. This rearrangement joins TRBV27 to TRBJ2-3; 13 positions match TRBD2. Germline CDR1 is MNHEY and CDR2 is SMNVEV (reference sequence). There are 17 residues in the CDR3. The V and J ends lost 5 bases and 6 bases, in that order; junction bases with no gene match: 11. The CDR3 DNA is TGTGCCAGCAGTCAACGACTAGCGGGAGGCTCCCAGGATACGCAGTATTTT. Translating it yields CASSQRLAGGSQDTQYF.

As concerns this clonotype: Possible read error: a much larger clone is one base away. The CDR3 bases are TGTGCCAGCAGCTTAGGGATTACCTACGAGCAGTACTTC. Translated, it gives CASSLGITYEQYF. The genes are TRBV11-3 and TRBJ2-7; D remains unclear. In germline, CDR1 is SGHNT, CDR2 YENEEA. Trimming left V 1 base short and J 2 bases short, with 6 bases between. The CDR3 runs to 13 residues.

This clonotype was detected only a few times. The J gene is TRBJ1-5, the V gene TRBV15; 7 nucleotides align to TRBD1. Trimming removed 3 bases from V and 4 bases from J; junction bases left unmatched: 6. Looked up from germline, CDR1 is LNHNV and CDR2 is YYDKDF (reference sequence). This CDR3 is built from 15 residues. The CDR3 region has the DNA TGTGCCACCAGCAGCCGGGACAGACCGAATCAGCCCCAGCATTTT. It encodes CATSSRDRPNQPQHF.

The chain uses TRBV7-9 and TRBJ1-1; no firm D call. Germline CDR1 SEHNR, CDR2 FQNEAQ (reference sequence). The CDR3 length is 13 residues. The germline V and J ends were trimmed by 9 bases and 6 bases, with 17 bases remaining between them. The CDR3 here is CASLRISGAEAFF. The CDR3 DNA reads TGTGCCAGTTTGAGGATCTCCGGCGCTGAAGCTTTCTTT.

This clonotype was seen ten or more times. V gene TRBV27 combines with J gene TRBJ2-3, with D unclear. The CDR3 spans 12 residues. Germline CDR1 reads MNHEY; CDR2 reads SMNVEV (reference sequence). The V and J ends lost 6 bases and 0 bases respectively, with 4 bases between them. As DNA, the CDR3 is TGTGCCAGCAGCGGCAGCACAGATACGCAGTATTTT. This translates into CASSGSTDTQYF.

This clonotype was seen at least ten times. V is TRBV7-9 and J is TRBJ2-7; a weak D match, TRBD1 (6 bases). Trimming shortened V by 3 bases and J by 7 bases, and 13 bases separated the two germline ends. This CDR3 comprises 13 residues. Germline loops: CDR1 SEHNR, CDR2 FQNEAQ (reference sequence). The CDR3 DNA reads TGTGCCAGCAGCTTGTCAGGGGCGGATGAGCAGTACTTC. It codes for CASSLSGADEQYF.

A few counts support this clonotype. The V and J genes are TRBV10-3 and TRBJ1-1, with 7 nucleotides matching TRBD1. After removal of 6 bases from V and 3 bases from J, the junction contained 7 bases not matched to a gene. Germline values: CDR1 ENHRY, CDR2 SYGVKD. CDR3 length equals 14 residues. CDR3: CAIRKGAVDTEAFF. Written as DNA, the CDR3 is TGTGCCATCAGGAAGGGGGCGGTCGACACTGAAGCTTTCTTT.

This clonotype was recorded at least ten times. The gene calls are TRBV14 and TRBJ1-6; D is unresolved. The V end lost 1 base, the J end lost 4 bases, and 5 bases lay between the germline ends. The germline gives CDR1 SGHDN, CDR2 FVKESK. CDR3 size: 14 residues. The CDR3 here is CASSQAGYNSPLHF. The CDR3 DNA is TGTGCCAGCAGCCAAGCTGGGTATAATTCACCCCTCCACTTT.

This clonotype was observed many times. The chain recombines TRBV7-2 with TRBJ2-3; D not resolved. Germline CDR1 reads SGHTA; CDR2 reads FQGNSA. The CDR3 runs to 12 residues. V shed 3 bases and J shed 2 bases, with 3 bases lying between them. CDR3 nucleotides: TGTGCCAGCAGCTTCTTCACAGATACGCAGTATTTT. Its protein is CASSFFTDTQYF.